A single sample is the source of the 30 T cell receptor beta chains below, sequenced in a study of control samples from healthy donors and cancer patients (dated by TCRdb to about 2020). Library preparation used the immunoSEQ multiplex PCR assay. TCRdb re-hosts the immuneACCESS table, in-frame sequences only. Its copies lack some clones; in the studies checked, an unresolved V gene accounts for under half of them, and the cause for the rest is not known. The table for this sample lists approximately 97,000 clones; 92% of them were counted only once. The ten biggest clones cover 2.5% of the sample. Sequenced input: blood. The receptors shown here come from a woman aged 18-29 years in good health.

V gene TRBV3-1 (or the pseudogene TRBV3-2) combines with J gene TRBJ1-2; D might be TRBD1 (5 bases). Germline V gene sequence: CDR1 LGHDT, CDR2 YNNKEL (reference sequence). The CDR3 runs 16 residues. The V end lost 2 bases, the J end lost 8 bases, and 21 bases lay between the germline ends. The CDR3 DNA sequence: TGTGCCAGCAGCCAATTACTCAACAGGAACCGAATGGGCTACACCTTC. This sequence encodes CASSQLLNRNRMGYTF.

The chain employs TRBV28 and TRBJ1-2; D is uncertain. The CDR3 loop spans 12 amino acids. Deletions cut 3 bases from V and 4 bases from J, with 6 bases between. CDR1 and CDR2 (germline): MDHEN, SYDVKM. The CDR3 sequence: CASSLPAYGYTF. CDR3 sequence (DNA): TGTGCCAGCAGTTTGCCAGCCTATGGCTACACCTTC.

This chain connects TRBV15 to TRBJ2-1, with D perhaps matching TRBD2 (6 bases). Germline values: CDR1 LNHNV, CDR2 YYDKDF (reference sequence). V dropped 1 base and J dropped 12 bases, with 10 bases sitting between them. This CDR3 is built from 12 residues. CDR3 sequence reads: CATSRVGGGQFF. The CDR3 region has the DNA TGTGCCACCAGCAGAGTCGGGGGAGGGCAGTTCTTC.

This chain uses TRBV6-2 or TRBV6-3 with TRBJ1-2; D ambiguous. Trimming shortened V by 4 bases and J by 5 bases, and 5 bases separated the two germline ends. In germline, CDR1 is MNHEY, CDR2 SVGEGT. This CDR3 has 11 residues. The CDR3 DNA reads TGTGCCAGCAGTTTTGGGTATGGCTACACCTTC. The encoded protein is CASSFGYGYTF.

The chain combines TRBV2 with TRBJ1-5; D might be TRBD1 (5 bases). The CDR3 length is 15 residues. V was shortened by 8 bases and J by 1 base, with 15 bases between the two germline ends. CDR1 is SNHLY and CDR2 is FYNNEI in the germline V gene. The DNA of the CDR3 is TGTGCCAGCTGTCGGGGGGGAGTCAGCAATCAGCCCCAGCATTTT. Its protein is CASCRGGVSNQPQHF.

The chain links TRBV2 to TRBJ1-3; D might be TRBD1 (5 bases). CDR1 SNHLY and CDR2 FYNNEI come from the germline V gene. This CDR3 is 15 amino acids long. V lost 7 bases and J lost 0, with 13 bases in between. The CDR3 DNA is TGTGCCAGCACCCGCGGGGCAGCCTCTGGAAACACCATATATTTT. Encoded protein: CASTRGAASGNTIYF.

The rearrangement uses TRBV9 and TRBJ1-1; a weak D match, TRBD1 (5 bases). V shed 4 bases and J shed 5 bases, with 15 bases lying between them. From germline, CDR1 is SGDLS and CDR2 YYNGEE. The CDR3 is 14 residues long. In nucleotides, the CDR3 is TGTGCCAGCAGCCTTGGGGGTCGGGGGACTGAAGCTTTCTTT. Translating gives CASSLGGRGTEAFF.

The chain has TRBV5-6 and TRBJ1-1; 10 nucleotides agree with TRBD1. V was clipped by 6 bases and J by 5 bases; unmatched bases: 13. The germline gives CDR1 SGHDT, CDR2 YYEEEE. The CDR3 is made up of 16 amino acids. The CDR3 DNA reads as TGTGCCAGCACCGACAGGGGGCGCATCGGTGGGACTGAAGCTTTCTTT. This codes for CASTDRGRIGGTEAFF.

The V and J genes are TRBV19 and TRBJ2-3; 8 bases map to TRBD2. Per the germline V gene, CDR1 is LNHDA and CDR2 is SQIVND (reference sequence). The J segment lost 1 base and the V segment lost 3 bases, leaving 6 bases of the junction unmatched. The CDR3 covers 16 residues. The CDR3 nucleotides read TGTGCCAGTAGTATTTCTCCGGGACTAGGCACAGATACGCAGTATTTT. It translates to CASSISPGLGTDTQYF.

The chain employs TRBV25-1 and TRBJ1-1, with D possibly TRBD1 on 5 matching bases. Germline V gene lookup returns CDR1 MGHDK and CDR2 SYGVNS. The V and J ends lost 6 bases and 5 bases respectively, with 10 bases between them. The CDR3 contains 12 residues. CDR3 sequence (DNA): TGTGCCAGCAGGGGACTCGGGACTGAAGCTTTCTTT. Protein sequence: CASRGLGTEAFF.

The chain recombines TRBV7-9 with TRBJ2-1, with 9 bases matching TRBD1. Per the germline V gene, CDR1 is SEHNR and CDR2 is FQNEAQ (reference sequence). The CDR3 has 15 amino acids. The junction had 5 bases not matched to a gene; V was cut back by 4 bases and J by 4 bases. The CDR3 DNA is TGTGCCAGCAGCTCGACCGGGACAGGGTACAATGAGCAGTTCTTC. Translating gives CASSSTGTGYNEQFF.

The chain couples TRBV28 to TRBJ1-5; tentatively, D is TRBD1 (5 bases). This CDR3 is built from 12 residues. CDR1 is MDHEN, CDR2 SYDVKM, per germline. Trimming stripped 6 bases from V and 7 bases from J, with 10 bases between. The CDR3 DNA reads TGTGCCAGCAGCCAGGGAGTACAGCCCCAGCATTTT. The encoded protein is CASSQGVQPQHF. Variable domain in full (rest from reference TRBV28 and TRBJ1-5): DVKVTQSSRYLVKRTGEKVFLECVQDMDHENMFWYRQDPGLGLRLIYFSYDVKMKEKGDIPEGYSVSREKKERFSLILESASTNQTSMYLCASSQGVQPQHFGDGTRLSIL.

The chain employs TRBV2 and TRBJ2-1; 7 positions agree with TRBD1. V lost 5 bases, J lost 6 bases, and 4 bases stayed unmatched. CDR1 and CDR2 from the germline V gene are SNHLY and FYNNEI. This CDR3 spans 13 amino acids. The CDR3 DNA follows: TGTGCCAGCAGTCCCCAGGGGGTCAATGAGCAGTTCTTC. Its protein is CASSPQGVNEQFF.

This chain uses TRBV30 with TRBJ2-3; D unclear. The CDR3 is 14 residues long. From germline, CDR1 is GTSNPN and CDR2 SVGIG (reference sequence). Trimming stripped 8 bases from V and 2 bases from J, with 17 bases between. CDR3 residues: CARRPQHNTDTQYF. CDR3 nucleotides: TGTGCCCGCCGCCCCCAGCATAACACAGATACGCAGTATTTT.

This chain connects TRBV3-1 (or the pseudogene TRBV3-2) to TRBJ2-1; 10 bases match TRBD2. Looked up from germline, CDR1 is LGHDT and CDR2 is YNNKEL (reference sequence). Germline trimming cut 4 bases from V and 0 bases from J; bases unmatched to any gene: 6. The CDR3 has 17 residues. The DNA of the CDR3 is TGTGCCAGCAGCCTACTTAGCGGGGGGAGCTCCTACAATGAGCAGTTCTTC. Translated, it gives CASSLLSGGSSYNEQFF.

The chain employs TRBV5-1 and TRBJ2-1, with unresolved D. CDR3 length: 14 amino acids. The ends were cut back, 9 bases at V and 6 bases at J, with 19 bases in the middle. From germline, CDR1 is SGHRS and CDR2 YFSETQ. This chain's CDR3 is CATALTPPPNEQFF. The DNA for the CDR3 is TGCGCCACCGCTCTCACCCCTCCCCCCAATGAGCAGTTCTTC.

Written as DNA, the CDR3 is TGTGCCAGCAGCTCGGGGCGTGGGGCAGCTAACTATGGCTACACCTTC. Translated, it gives CASSSGRGAANYGYTF. The V and J genes are TRBV5-4 and TRBJ1-2; a weak D match, TRBD1 (5 bases). V was shortened by 3 bases and J by 0 bases, with 15 bases between the two germline ends. Per the germline V gene, CDR1 is SGHNT and CDR2 is YYREEE (reference sequence). There are 16 residues in the CDR3.

This chain links TRBV7-8 with TRBJ2-2, with D possibly TRBD2 on 6 matching bases. The CDR3 is made up of 14 amino acids. Trimming stripped 6 bases from V and 0 bases from J, with 8 bases between. Germline lookup yields CDR1 SGHVS and CDR2 FQNEAQ. CDR3 protein: CASRAGTNTGELFF. The CDR3 nucleotides are TGTGCCAGCAGGGCGGGAACGAACACCGGGGAGCTGTTTTTT.

The chain recombines TRBV19 with TRBJ2-5; 7 nucleotides line up with TRBD2. The germline V gene has CDR1 LNHDA and CDR2 SQIVND (reference sequence). V gave up 9 bases and J gave up 1 base; unmatched junction bases: 2. The CDR3 is made up of 12 amino acids. The CDR3 sequence: CARPSGQETQYF. The CDR3 DNA is TGTGCCAGGCCTAGCGGCCAAGAGACCCAGTACTTC.

The gene calls are TRBV24-1 and TRBJ2-5; 7 bases align to TRBD2. This CDR3 is 15 amino acids long. Trimming cost V 4 bases and J 2 bases; bases outside gene matches: 6. Germline V CDR1 and CDR2: KGHDR, SFDVKD. The CDR3 DNA follows: TGTGCCACCAGTGAACTCTCGGGGGGACAAGAGACCCAGTACTTC. This translates into CATSELSGGQETQYF.

The chain combines TRBV11-2 with TRBJ2-1, with 10 nucleotides matching TRBD1. CDR3 length equals 16 residues. Trimming at V came to 4 bases and at J to 7 bases, leaving 10 bases not matched to a gene. Germline V gives CDR1 SGHAT, CDR2 FQNNGV. CDR3 protein: CASSSPDRGSLNEQFF. The CDR3 nucleotides are TGTGCCAGCAGCTCCCCGGACAGGGGGTCATTGAATGAGCAGTTCTTC.

This rearrangement joins TRBV24-1 to TRBJ1-1, with a possible D match to TRBD1 (5 bases). With 10 bases removed from V and 3 bases from J, the gap between germline ends came to 8 bases. This CDR3 is 11 amino acids long. Germline lookup yields CDR1 KGHDR and CDR2 SFDVKD. The CDR3, as DNA: TGTGCCACAAGCAGGGACACTGAAGCTTTCTTT. Translated, it gives CATSRDTEAFF.

V is TRBV28 and J is TRBJ2-1; 7 nucleotides line up with TRBD1. Germline V CDR1 and CDR2: MDHEN, SYDVKM. V was clipped by 7 bases and J by 8 bases; unmatched bases: 8. CDR3 length equals 13 residues. This CDR3 is CASIETGRHEQFF. In nucleotides, the CDR3 is TGTGCCAGCATCGAGACAGGGAGACATGAGCAGTTCTTC.

The CDR3 nucleotides are TGTGCCAGCAGCTTAAACGGACAGGTTGCCGAGCAGTACTTC. Its protein is CASSLNGQVAEQYF. The chain has TRBV13 and TRBJ2-7; 7 bases are shared with TRBD1. V trimming: 2 bases; J trimming: 6 bases; junction bases outside the gene matches: 7. The CDR3 is 14 amino acids. CDR1 is PRHDT and CDR2 is FYEKMQ in the germline V gene (reference sequence).

This clone was observed a handful of times. The chain combines TRBV7-2 with TRBJ2-2; TRBD2 aligns across 11 bases. The CDR3 runs to 15 residues. The germline gives CDR1 SGHTA, CDR2 FQGNSA. V shed 3 bases, J shed 7 bases, and the junction held 4 bases outside the gene matches. The CDR3 here is CASSFSGRVDGELFF. The CDR3 DNA follows: TGTGCCAGCAGCTTTAGCGGGAGGGTGGACGGGGAGCTGTTTTTT.

The chain links TRBV6-5 to TRBJ1-2; 9 positions match TRBD1. V lost 4 bases and J lost 4; bases outside the gene matches: 1. Germline V gene data show CDR1 as MNHEY and CDR2 as SVGAGI. The CDR3 length is 13 residues. This CDR3 reads CASSSGQGYGYTF. The CDR3 DNA reads TGTGCCAGCAGTTCGGGACAGGGCTATGGCTACACCTTC.

The rearrangement uses TRBV9 and TRBJ2-5; 9 bases map to TRBD2. The germline V gene encodes CDR1 SGDLS and CDR2 YYNGEE. V lost 0 bases, J lost 2 bases, and 8 bases stayed unmatched. CDR3 length equals 17 residues. Here the CDR3 reads CASSVASGIRAQETQYF. The CDR3 DNA reads TGTGCCAGCAGCGTAGCTAGCGGGATCCGCGCTCAAGAGACCCAGTACTTC.

The V and J genes are TRBV4-1 and TRBJ2-7; D ambiguous. This CDR3 has 14 amino acids. V lost 0 bases and J 4 bases, leaving 10 bases between the germline ends. CDR1 MGHRA and CDR2 YSYEKL come from the germline V gene. The CDR3 nucleotides are TGCGCCAGCAGCCAAGATTTGCCGGTATACGAGCAGTACTTC. This encodes CASSQDLPVYEQYF.

The chain links TRBV5-1 to TRBJ2-3, with TRBD1 as a possible D gene (5 bases). Trimming removed 1 base from V and 1 base from J, with 10 bases in between. Germline values: CDR1 SGHRS, CDR2 YFSETQ. The CDR3 runs to 15 residues. In DNA, the CDR3 is TGCGCCAGCAGCTTGTCAGGGCTAGGCACAGATACGCAGTATTTT. It translates to CASSLSGLGTDTQYF.

The V call is TRBV19, the J call TRBJ1-1, with 8 bases lining up with TRBD1. The CDR3 contains 15 residues. Losses at the gene ends were 3 bases for V and 1 base for J; bases not matched to a gene: 4. Germline CDR1 LNHDA, CDR2 SQIVND (reference sequence). The CDR3 bases are TGTGCCAGTAGTATTGGACAGGGATGGAACACTGAAGCTTTCTTT. The encoded protein is CASSIGQGWNTEAFF.